What follows describes a single T cell receptor beta chain. With V trimmed by 2 bases and J by 5 bases, 5 bases remained unmatched. This CDR3 region has 15 residues. The germline V gene has CDR1 MNHEY and CDR2 SVGAGI. This sample is part of a study of blood T cell repertoires in COVID-19. The table came from immunoSEQ multiplex PCR; TCRdb's copy has only in-frame clones and leaves some out. The top ten hold approximately 0.9% of the sample, which has about half a million clones, 80% to 90% seen once. The sample comprised peripheral blood. V and J are TRBV6-5 and TRBJ2-5; 10 bases match TRBD1. This TCR came from a man aged 18 to 29 with COVID-19, enrolled during active disease. Here the CDR3 reads CASSYRDRGSETQYF. As DNA, the CDR3 is TGTGCCAGCAGTTACAGGGACAGGGGATCGGAGACCCAGTACTTC.